A single sample is the source of the 30 T cell receptor beta chains below, sequenced in a study of T cells in Graves' hyperthyroidism and ophthalmopathy. RNA transcripts served as the template for amplifying TCR beta CDR3 regions. The primer set for the first-round RT-PCR of the TCR CDR3 was HTBI. TCRdb ran MiXCR on the multiplex PCR reads and lists one entry per CDR3 protein. The sample records 350,000 to 400,000 distinct CDR3 sequences, 14% to 15% being singletons. What was sequenced was blood. Receptors were obtained from a woman aged 25 to 39 with Graves' hyperthyroidism.

The sample holds many counts of this clonotype. The CDR3 sequence is CASTEKQVPTYEQYF. As DNA, the CDR3 is TGTGCCAGCACCGAAAAACAGGTTCCAACCTACGAGCAGTACTTC. The gene calls are TRBV28 and TRBJ2-7; a weak D match, TRBD1 (5 bases). Trimming took 7 bases from V and 2 from J, leaving 18 bases between them. The CDR3 extends over 15 amino acids. Germline V lookup: CDR1 MDHEN, CDR2 SYDVKM.

The sample holds a few counts of this clonotype. The chain uses TRBV6-1 and TRBJ2-3, with TRBD2 as a possible D gene (6 bases). Germline assignment: CDR1 MNHNS and CDR2 SASEGT. The V end lost 6 bases, the J end lost 3 bases, and 13 bases lay between the germline ends. This CDR3 has 14 amino acids. The CDR3 bases are TGTGCCAGCAGGACGCGGGAAGGTACAGATACGCAGTATTTT. Its protein is CASRTREGTDTQYF.

This chain uses TRBV24-1 with TRBJ2-1; 12 bases line up with TRBD2. CDR3 length: 16 residues. CDR1 and CDR2 (germline): KGHDR, SFDVKD. J gave up 9 bases and V 0 bases, and 5 bases lay outside the gene matches. CDR3 amino acids: CATSDLASGRGGEQFF. CDR3 bases: TGTGCCACCAGTGATTTGGCTAGCGGGAGGGGTGGTGAGCAGTTCTTC.

This clonotype was observed at least ten times. This chain connects TRBV7-9 to TRBJ2-5; 7 bases line up with TRBD1. V was clipped by 6 bases and J by 7 bases; unmatched bases: 11. The CDR3 is 14 amino acids. CDR1 SEHNR and CDR2 FQNEAQ come from the germline V gene (reference sequence). The DNA for the CDR3 is TGTGCCAGCAGTCCAGGGGGAAGCTGGCGGACCCAGTACTTC. It encodes CASSPGGSWRTQYF.

The sample holds many counts of this clonotype. The chain uses TRBV6-1 and TRBJ2-3, with a tentative D call TRBD2 (5 bases). The germline gives CDR1 MNHNS, CDR2 SASEGT. Trimming took off 5 bases at V and 4 bases at J, with 13 bases between the two ends. The CDR3 is 14 amino acids. The CDR3 DNA follows: TGTGCCAGCAGTCCGGGAACAACGGCAGATACGCAGTATTTT. This codes for CASSPGTTADTQYF.

This clonotype appeared a few times. V and J are TRBV5-6 and TRBJ1-2; no clear D. The CDR3 covers 14 residues. CDR1 and CDR2 (germline): SGHDT, YYEEEE. The germline V and J ends were trimmed by 0 bases and 2 bases, with 8 bases remaining between them. In nucleotides, the CDR3 is TGTGCCAGCAGCTTGGCCACGCAAAACTATGGCTACACCTTC. This codes for CASSLATQNYGYTF. Based on the CDR3 plus reference TRBV5-6 and TRBJ1-2, the full variable domain is DAGVTQSPTHLIKTRGQQVTLRCSPKSGHDTVSWYQQALGQGPQFIFQYYEEEERQRGNFPDRFSGHQFPNYSSELNVNALLLGDSALYLCASSLATQNYGYTFGSGTRLTVV.

This clonotype was detected only a few times. The chain has TRBV24-1 and TRBJ1-1; 7 bases are a match to TRBD1. The CDR3 has 15 amino acids. The trim removed 2 bases at V and 0 bases at J, leaving 2 bases unmatched. CDR1 is KGHDR, CDR2 SFDVKD, per germline. The CDR3 loop is CATSDSGTVNTEAFF. CDR3 coding DNA: TGTGCCACCAGTGATTCCGGGACAGTGAACACTGAAGCTTTCTTT.

This clonotype came up a few times. CDR3 in DNA: TGTGCCAGCGTAAAAGGGGAGATGAACACTGAAGCTTTCTTT. The encoded protein is CASVKGEMNTEAFF. V gene TRBV2 combines with J gene TRBJ1-1; D possibly corresponds to TRBD1 (5 bases). The CDR3 consists of 14 residues. The germline V gene has CDR1 SNHLY and CDR2 FYNNEI. Trimming removed 8 bases from V and 0 bases from J, with 13 bases in between.

The sample holds many counts of this clonotype. The V and J genes are TRBV11-2 and TRBJ2-3; the match to TRBD2 covers 8 bases. CDR3 length: 16 residues. The V gene end was trimmed by 5 bases and the J gene end by 7 bases; junction bases not matched to a gene: 14. The V gene's germline CDR1 is SGHAT and CDR2 FQNNGV. The DNA of the CDR3 is TGTGCCAGCAGCCAAAGTGGGTCGGGAGGGGTAAATACGCAGTATTTT. Encoded protein: CASSQSGSGGVNTQYF.

This clonotype was counted ten times or more. This chain links TRBV24-1 with TRBJ2-3, with TRBD2 matching over 11 bases. V lost 6 bases and J lost 2; bases outside the gene matches: 6. Germline assignment: CDR1 KGHDR and CDR2 SFDVKD. The CDR3 has 16 amino acids. In DNA form, the CDR3 reads TGTGCCACCAGTTACGCGGGACTAGCGGACACAGATACGCAGTATTTT. This codes for CATSYAGLADTDTQYF.

This clonotype was observed at least ten times. This chain links TRBV24-1 with TRBJ2-1; D gene uncertain. The V and J ends lost 4 bases and 5 bases respectively, with 17 bases between them. The CDR3 sequence is 16 residues long. The germline V gene has CDR1 KGHDR and CDR2 SFDVKD. DNA for the CDR3: TGTGCCACCAGTGACCCCGTCCGCTCCGCCGACAATGAGCAGTTCTTC. Translation: CATSDPVRSADNEQFF.

This clonotype was observed at least ten times. DNA of the CDR3: TGCAGTGCTCCTCCTAGCGGGAGACCAGATACGCAGTATTTT. It is translated as CSAPPSGRPDTQYF. V and J are TRBV20-1 and TRBJ2-3; the match to TRBD2 covers 10 bases. This CDR3 comprises 14 residues. Looked up from germline, CDR1 is DFQATT and CDR2 is SNEGSKA (reference sequence). Trimming took 5 bases from V and 4 from J; bases not matched to a gene: 6.

This clonotype was seen ten or more times. Written as DNA, the CDR3 is TGTGCCAGCAGAGATCCAAGCTCCTACGAGCAGTACTTC. It codes for CASRDPSSYEQYF. The rearrangement links TRBV3-1 to TRBJ2-7; no clear D. This CDR3 comprises 13 residues. Germline V gene lookup returns CDR1 LGHDT and CDR2 YNNKEL (reference sequence). V lost 6 bases and J lost 0, with 9 bases in between.

This clonotype was seen repeatedly, ten times or more. The chain combines TRBV18 with TRBJ1-5; D unresolved. This CDR3 spans 14 amino acids. V shed 5 bases and J shed 0 bases, with 8 bases lying between them. Germline V gene data show CDR1 as KGHSH and CDR2 as LQKENI. The DNA of the CDR3 is TGTGCCAGCTCATCTGATTATAGCAATCAGCCCCAGCATTTT. This sequence encodes CASSSDYSNQPQHF.

The J gene is TRBJ2-6, the V gene TRBV5-5, with 7 nucleotides matching TRBD1. This CDR3 spans 17 amino acids. Per the germline V gene, CDR1 is SGHKS and CDR2 is YYEKEE (reference sequence). The J segment lost 0 bases and the V segment lost 0 bases, leaving 3 bases of the junction unmatched. The CDR3 loop reads CASSLGTGRSGANVLTF. The CDR3 nucleotides read TGTGCCAGCAGCTTGGGGACAGGCCGCTCTGGGGCCAACGTCCTGACTTTC.

This clonotype was counted a few times. This chain connects TRBV29-1 to TRBJ2-1; weak D call: TRBD1 (6 bases). The CDR3 consists of 13 residues. V lost 8 bases, J lost 1 base, and 12 bases lay in between. Germline V gene sequence: CDR1 SQVTM, CDR2 ANQGSEA. The CDR3 DNA reads as TGCAGCTCTGGCGACAGGTCCTACAATGAGCAGTTCTTC. Amino acids: CSSGDRSYNEQFF.

This clonotype has at least ten counts. This chain uses TRBV30 with TRBJ1-1; D is uncertain. There are 14 residues in the CDR3. Germline CDR1 is GTSNPN and CDR2 is SVGIG (reference sequence). Deletions cut 4 bases from V and 1 base from J, with 13 bases between. The DNA for the CDR3 is TGTGCCTGGACCCGGACGAGCGCGAACACTGAAGCTTTCTTT. Amino acid sequence: CAWTRTSANTEAFF.

This chain connects TRBV30 to TRBJ1-2, with D uncertain. The CDR3 totals 12 residues. The V end was cut by 0 bases, the J end by 3 bases, with 5 bases between. Per germline, CDR1 GTSNPN and CDR2 SVGIG (reference sequence). This CDR3 is CAWSVRYYGYTF. CDR3 nucleotide sequence: TGTGCCTGGAGTGTCAGATACTATGGCTACACCTTC.

This clonotype has a handful of counts. A much larger clonotype is one base distant, so this may be a read error. The chain recombines TRBV11-2 with TRBJ1-5, with 7 positions matching TRBD1. CDR1 is SGHAT, CDR2 FQNNGV, per germline. J gave up 5 bases and V 5 bases, and 6 bases lay outside the gene matches. The CDR3 is 14 amino acids. CDR3 region: CASSRDRVDQPQHF. DNA for the CDR3: TGTGCCAGCAGCCGAGACAGGGTAGATCAGCCCCAGCATTTT.

The chain links TRBV19 to TRBJ1-6, with D possibly being TRBD1 (5 bases). The CDR3 consists of 16 residues. The germline V gene encodes CDR1 LNHDA and CDR2 SQIVND (reference sequence). Trimming cost V 1 base and J 9 bases, with 16 bases left between them. DNA of the CDR3: TGTGCCAGTAGTATAGTTCCCGGGACTGGCGGTTCACCCCTCCACTTT. Its protein product is CASSIVPGTGGSPLHF.

At least ten counts were recorded for this clonotype. This rearrangement joins TRBV6-2 or TRBV6-3 to TRBJ2-1, with 7 positions matching TRBD2. Germline-derived CDR1 and CDR2 are MNHEY and SVGEGT. V shed 7 bases and J 1 base; nucleotides not matched to a gene: 4. CDR3 length: 14 residues. For the CDR3, the DNA is TGTGCCAGCAAGGCAGCGGGGTCCTACAATGAGCAGTTCTTC. As protein: CASKAAGSYNEQFF.

The rearrangement uses TRBV6-8 and TRBJ1-1; no firm D call. Germline CDR1 reads MNHGY; CDR2 reads SAAAGT. This CDR3 is built from 14 residues. Deletions cut 2 bases from V and 3 bases from J, with 10 bases between. CDR3 amino acids: CASSYLLGDTEAFF. CDR3 coding DNA: TGTGCCAGCAGTTACCTTTTGGGCGACACTGAAGCTTTCTTT.

This CDR3 reads CASNSGLAGGLETQYF. The CDR3 DNA reads TGTGCCAGCAACTCTGGACTAGCGGGAGGGTTGGAGACCCAGTACTTC. The V call is TRBV6-1, the J call TRBJ2-5; TRBD2 aligns across 15 bases. The CDR3 runs to 16 residues. Unmatched junction bases numbered 8, after V lost 7 bases and J lost 5 bases. Looked up from germline, CDR1 is MNHNS and CDR2 is SASEGT.

There are a few counts of this clonotype. J is TRBJ2-1 and V is TRBV20-1, with 9 bases aligning to TRBD2. V was clipped by 4 bases and J by 5 bases; unmatched bases: 9. Germline values: CDR1 DFQATT, CDR2 SNEGSKA (reference sequence). CDR3 size: 15 residues. The CDR3 DNA sequence: TGCAGTGCTAACAGAGCGGGAGGACGTAACAATGAGCAGTTCTTC. It yields the protein CSANRAGGRNNEQFF.

Worth noting for this clonotype: A read error may explain this, as a much larger clone is one base away. The CDR3 nucleotides are TGTGCCGGCAGCGGACAAACGGGACTAGCGGGCCCCTACGAGCAGTACTTC. Translation: CAGSGQTGLAGPYEQYF. This chain uses TRBV7-6 with TRBJ2-7; 12 bases align to TRBD2. The CDR3 sequence is 17 residues long. Germline V gene sequence: CDR1 SGHVS, CDR2 FNYEAQ.

As for this clonotype: A much larger clonotype is one base distant, so this may be a read error. The CDR3 loop is CASSPLDSKNSPLHF. CDR3 nucleotides: TGTGCCAGCTCTCCCCTGGACAGTAAGAATTCACCCCTCCACTTT. The V gene is TRBV18, the J gene TRBJ1-6; D perhaps matches TRBD1 (6 bases). Germline V gives CDR1 KGHSH, CDR2 LQKENI. Trimming shortened V by 6 bases and J by 7 bases, and 16 bases separated the two germline ends. The CDR3 is 15 residues long.

The chain uses TRBV5-1 and TRBJ2-2; D not certain. The CDR3 has 13 amino acids. V was trimmed by 6 bases and J by 6 bases, leaving 12 bases between them. Germline V lookup: CDR1 SGHRS, CDR2 YFSETQ. The CDR3 DNA reads as TGCGCCAGCAACTCTCAGCTGCCCGGGGAGCTGTTTTTT. It is translated as CASNSQLPGELFF.

In this sample, this clonotype turned up a few times. The chain uses TRBV30 and TRBJ1-4; D is unclear. Trimming cost V 1 base and J 6 bases, with 15 bases left between them. Per the germline V gene, CDR1 is GTSNPN and CDR2 is SVGIG (reference sequence). There are 15 residues in the CDR3. Here the CDR3 DNA reads TGTGCCTGGAGTGCCCCCGAGATTGTGTATGAAAAACTGTTTTTT. It translates to CAWSAPEIVYEKLFF. The entire variable domain, with the rest obtained from reference TRBV30 and TRBJ1-4, is as follows: SQTIHQWPATLVQPVGSPLSLECTVEGTSNPNLYWYRQAAGRGLQLLFYSVGIGQISSEVPQNLSASRPQDRQFILSSKKLLLSDSGFYLCAWSAPEIVYEKLFFGSGTQLSVL.

This clonotype appeared a few times. J is TRBJ2-1 and V is TRBV5-1, with D possibly matching TRBD2 (5 bases). CDR3 length: 15 residues. Germline values: CDR1 SGHRS, CDR2 YFSETQ. V lost 1 base to trimming and J lost 8 bases, with 16 bases between them. The CDR3 protein is CASSLLASQKYEQFF. The CDR3 bases are TGCGCCAGCAGCTTGCTAGCATCCCAGAAGTATGAGCAGTTCTTC.

The chain links TRBV6-1 to TRBJ1-1; the D is unclear. Germline V lookup: CDR1 MNHNS, CDR2 SASEGT. V lost 0 bases and J lost 1, with 6 bases in between. The CDR3 covers 14 residues. This CDR3 is CASSEALGNTEAFF. DNA for the CDR3: TGTGCCAGCAGTGAAGCTCTGGGGAACACTGAAGCTTTCTTT.